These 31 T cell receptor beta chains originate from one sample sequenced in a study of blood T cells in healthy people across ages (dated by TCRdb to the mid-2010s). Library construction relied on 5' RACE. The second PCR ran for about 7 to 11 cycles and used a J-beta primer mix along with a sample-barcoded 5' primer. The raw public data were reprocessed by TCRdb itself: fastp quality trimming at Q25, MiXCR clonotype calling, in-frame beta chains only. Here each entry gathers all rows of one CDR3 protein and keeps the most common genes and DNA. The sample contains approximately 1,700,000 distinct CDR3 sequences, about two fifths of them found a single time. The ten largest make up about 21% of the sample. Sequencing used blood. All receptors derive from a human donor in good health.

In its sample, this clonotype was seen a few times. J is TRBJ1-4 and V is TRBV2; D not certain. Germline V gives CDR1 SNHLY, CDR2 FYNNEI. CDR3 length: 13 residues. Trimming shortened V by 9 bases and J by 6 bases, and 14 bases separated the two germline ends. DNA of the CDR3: TGTGCCAGTGGGCGGAGACAATATGAAAAACTGTTTTTT. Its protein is CASGRRQYEKLFF.

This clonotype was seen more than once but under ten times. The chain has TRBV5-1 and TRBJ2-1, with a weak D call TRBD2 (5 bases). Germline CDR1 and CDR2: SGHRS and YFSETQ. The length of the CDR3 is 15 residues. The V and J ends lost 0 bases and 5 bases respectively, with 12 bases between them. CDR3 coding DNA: TGCGCCAGCAGCTTGGGACGGGTCGGGGACAATGAGCAGTTCTTC. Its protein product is CASSLGRVGDNEQFF. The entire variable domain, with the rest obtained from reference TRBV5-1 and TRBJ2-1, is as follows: KAGVTQTPRYLIKTRGQQVTLSCSPISGHRSVSWYQQTPGQGLQFLFEYFSETQRNKGNFPGRFSGRQFSNSRSEMNVSTLELGDSALYLCASSLGRVGDNEQFFGPGTRLTVL.

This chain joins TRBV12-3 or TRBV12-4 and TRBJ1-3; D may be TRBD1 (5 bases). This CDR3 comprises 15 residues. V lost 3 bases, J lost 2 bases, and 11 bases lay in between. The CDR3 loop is CASSLRGVTGNTIYF. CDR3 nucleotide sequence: TGTGCCAGCAGTTTGCGGGGGGTCACTGGAAACACCATATATTTT.

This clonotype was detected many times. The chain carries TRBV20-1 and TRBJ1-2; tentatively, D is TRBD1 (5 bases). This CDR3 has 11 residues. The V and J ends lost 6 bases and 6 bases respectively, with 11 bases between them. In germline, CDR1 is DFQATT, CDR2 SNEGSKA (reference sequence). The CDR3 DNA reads TGCAGTGCCCTCTTAGGGGATGGCTACACCTTC. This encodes CSALLGDGYTF.

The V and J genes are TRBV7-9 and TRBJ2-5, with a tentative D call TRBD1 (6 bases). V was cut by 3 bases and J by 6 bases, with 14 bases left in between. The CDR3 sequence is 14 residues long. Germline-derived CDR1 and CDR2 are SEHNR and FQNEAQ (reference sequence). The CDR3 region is CASSFVGGAQTQYF. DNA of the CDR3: TGTGCCAGCAGCTTTGTTGGGGGCGCACAGACCCAGTACTTC.

The CDR3 DNA sequence: TGCAGTGCGGCAGGGGCATCAGGACAGCCCCAGCATTTT. Residues: CSAAGASGQPQHF. V usage is TRBV20-1 and J usage is TRBJ1-5; D perhaps matches TRBD1 (6 bases). Germline values: CDR1 DFQATT, CDR2 SNEGSKA (reference sequence). Trimming cost V 6 bases and J 7 bases, with 16 bases left between them. This CDR3 has 13 amino acids.

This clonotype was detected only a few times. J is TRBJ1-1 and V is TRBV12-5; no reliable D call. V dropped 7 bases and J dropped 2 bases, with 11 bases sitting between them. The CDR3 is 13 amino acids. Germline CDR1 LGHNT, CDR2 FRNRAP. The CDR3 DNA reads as TGTGCTAGTGCCCGTGGGTTCAACACTGAAGCTTTCTTT. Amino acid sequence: CASARGFNTEAFF.

CDR3 in amino acids: CASSPYWRDRRETQYF. CDR3 bases: TGTGCCAGCAGTCCCTACTGGAGGGATCGTCGAGAGACCCAGTACTTC. This chain joins TRBV12-3 or TRBV12-4 and TRBJ2-5; tentatively, D is TRBD2 (6 bases). There are 16 residues in the CDR3. Trimming cost V 5 bases and J 4 bases, with 20 bases left between them.

The CDR3 protein is CASSNTGGGEAFF. In nucleotides, the CDR3 is TGTGCCAGCAGCAATACAGGGGGCGGTGAAGCTTTCTTT. The V and J genes are TRBV11-2 and TRBJ1-1; 9 nucleotides align to TRBD1. Trimming removed 5 bases from V and 7 bases from J; junction bases left unmatched: 5. The CDR3 has 13 residues. Germline CDR1 is SGHAT and CDR2 is FQNNGV. Supplemented by reference TRBV11-2 and TRBJ1-1, the full variable domain reads EAGVAQSPRYKIIEKRQSVAFWCNPISGHATLYWYQQILGQGPKLLIQFQNNGVVDDSQLPKDRFSAERLKGVDSTLKIQPAKLEDSAVYLCASSNTGGGEAFFGQGTRLTVV.

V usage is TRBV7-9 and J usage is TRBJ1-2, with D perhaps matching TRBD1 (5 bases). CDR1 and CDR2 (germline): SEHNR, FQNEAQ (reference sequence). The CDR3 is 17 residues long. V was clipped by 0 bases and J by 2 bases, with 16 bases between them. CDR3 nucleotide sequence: TGTGCCAGCAGCTTAGCGCTAGGAACAGGAGAAAACTATGGCTACACCTTC. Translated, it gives CASSLALGTGENYGYTF.

CDR3 nucleotide sequence: TGTGCCAGCACACGGGGTCCAGTCCTGGATACGCAGTATTTT. It is translated as CASTRGPVLDTQYF. The gene calls are TRBV12-3 or TRBV12-4 and TRBJ2-3; weak D call: TRBD2 (5 bases). This CDR3 contains 14 residues. Trimming shortened V by 7 bases and J by 6 bases, and 17 bases separated the two germline ends.

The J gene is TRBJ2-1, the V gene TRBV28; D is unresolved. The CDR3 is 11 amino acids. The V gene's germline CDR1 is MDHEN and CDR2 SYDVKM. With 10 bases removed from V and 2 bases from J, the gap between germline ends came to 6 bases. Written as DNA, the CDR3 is TGTGCCACCCTCACCTACAATGAGCAGTTCTTC. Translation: CATLTYNEQFF.

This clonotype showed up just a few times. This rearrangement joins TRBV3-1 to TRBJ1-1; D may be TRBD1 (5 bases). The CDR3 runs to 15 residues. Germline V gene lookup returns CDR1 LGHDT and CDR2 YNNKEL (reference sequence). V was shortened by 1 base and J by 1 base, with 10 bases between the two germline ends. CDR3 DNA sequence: TGTGCCAGCAGCCAAGGGCGGGGGACGAACACTGAAGCTTTCTTT. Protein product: CASSQGRGTNTEAFF. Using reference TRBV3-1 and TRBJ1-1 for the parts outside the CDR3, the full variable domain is DTAVSQTPKYLVTQMGNDKSIKCEQNLGHDTMYWYKQDSKKFLKIMFSYNNKELIINETVPNRFSPKSPDKAHLNLHINSLELGDSAVYFCASSQGRGTNTEAFFGQGTRLTVV.

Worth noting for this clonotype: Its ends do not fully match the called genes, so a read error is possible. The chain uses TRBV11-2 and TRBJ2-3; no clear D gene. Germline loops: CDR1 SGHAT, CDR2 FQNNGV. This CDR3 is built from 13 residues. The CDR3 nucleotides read TGTGCCTGCAGCTTAAGTTGGTCAGATACGCAGTATTTT. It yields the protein CACSLSWSDTQYF.

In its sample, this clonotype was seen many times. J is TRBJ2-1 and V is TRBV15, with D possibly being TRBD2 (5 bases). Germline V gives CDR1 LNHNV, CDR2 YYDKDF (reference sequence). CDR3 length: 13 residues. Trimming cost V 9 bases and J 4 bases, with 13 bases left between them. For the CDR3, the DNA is TGTGCCACGCGTCGGGATCTATACAATGAGCAGTTCTTC. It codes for CATRRDLYNEQFF.

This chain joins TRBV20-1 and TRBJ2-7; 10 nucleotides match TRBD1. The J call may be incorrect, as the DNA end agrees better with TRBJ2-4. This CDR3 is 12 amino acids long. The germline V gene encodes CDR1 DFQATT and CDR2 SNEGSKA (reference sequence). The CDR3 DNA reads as TGCAGTGGGACAGGGGGATCAAACATTCAGTACTTC. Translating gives CSGTGGSNIQYF.

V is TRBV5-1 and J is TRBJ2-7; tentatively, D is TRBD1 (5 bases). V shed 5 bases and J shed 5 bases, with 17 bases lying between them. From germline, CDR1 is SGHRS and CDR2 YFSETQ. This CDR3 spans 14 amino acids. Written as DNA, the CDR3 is TGCGCCAGCAGGATGCCAGGGCGATCCCACGAGCAGTACTTC. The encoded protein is CASRMPGRSHEQYF.

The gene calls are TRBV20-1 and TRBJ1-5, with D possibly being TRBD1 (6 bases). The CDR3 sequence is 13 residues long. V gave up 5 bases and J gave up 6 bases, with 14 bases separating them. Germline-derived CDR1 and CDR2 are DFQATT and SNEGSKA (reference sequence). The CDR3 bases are TGCAGTGCTTTTGAGGGGGAGGGTCAGCCCCAGCATTTT. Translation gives CSAFEGEGQPQHF.

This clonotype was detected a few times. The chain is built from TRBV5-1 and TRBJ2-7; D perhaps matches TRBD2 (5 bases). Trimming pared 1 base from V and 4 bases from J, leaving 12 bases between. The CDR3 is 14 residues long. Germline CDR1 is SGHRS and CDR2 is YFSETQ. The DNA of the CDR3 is TGCGCCAGCAGCTTGCGGTCCGGGGAATACGAGCAGTACTTC. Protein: CASSLRSGEYEQYF.

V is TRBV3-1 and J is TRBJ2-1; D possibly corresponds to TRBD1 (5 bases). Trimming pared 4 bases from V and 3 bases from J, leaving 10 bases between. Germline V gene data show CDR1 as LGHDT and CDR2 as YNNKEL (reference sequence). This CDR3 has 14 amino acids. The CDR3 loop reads CASSRGHLYNEQFF. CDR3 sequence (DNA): TGTGCCAGCAGCCGAGGACATCTCTACAATGAGCAGTTCTTC.

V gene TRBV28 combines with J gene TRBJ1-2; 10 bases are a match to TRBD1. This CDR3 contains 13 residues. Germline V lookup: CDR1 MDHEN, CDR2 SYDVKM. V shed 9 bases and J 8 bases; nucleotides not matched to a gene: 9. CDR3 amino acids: CASNDRGREGYTF. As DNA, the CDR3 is TGTGCCAGTAATGACAGGGGGCGTGAAGGCTACACCTTC.

The CDR3 bases are TGTGCCAGCAGCTTAATTGGAGGAACCTCTAACTATGGCTACACCTTC. Protein: CASSLIGGTSNYGYTF. The chain carries TRBV7-3 and TRBJ1-2; D remains unclear. Trimming took 1 base from V and 0 from J, leaving 12 bases between them. The CDR3 loop spans 16 amino acids. Germline-derived CDR1 and CDR2 are SGHTA and FQGTGA. Full variable domain (missing parts from reference TRBV7-3 and TRBJ1-2): GAGVSQTPSNKVTEKGKYVELRCDPISGHTALYWYRQSLGQGPEFLIYFQGTGAADDSGLPNDRFFAVRPEGSVSTLKIQRTERGDSAVYLCASSLIGGTSNYGYTFGSGTRLTVV.

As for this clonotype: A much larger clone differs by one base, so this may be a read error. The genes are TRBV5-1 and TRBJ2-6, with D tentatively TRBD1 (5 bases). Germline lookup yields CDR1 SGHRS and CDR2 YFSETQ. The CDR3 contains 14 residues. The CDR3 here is CASSEMAGANVRTF. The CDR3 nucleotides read TGCGCCAGCAGCGAAATGGCTGGGGCCAACGTCCGGACTTTC.

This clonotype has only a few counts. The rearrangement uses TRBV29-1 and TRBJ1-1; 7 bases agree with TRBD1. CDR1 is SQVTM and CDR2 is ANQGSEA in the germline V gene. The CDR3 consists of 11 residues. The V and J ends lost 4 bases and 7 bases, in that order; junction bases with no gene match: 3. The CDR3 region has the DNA TGCAGCGTTGGACAGGGTTATGAAGCTTTCTTT. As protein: CSVGQGYEAFF.

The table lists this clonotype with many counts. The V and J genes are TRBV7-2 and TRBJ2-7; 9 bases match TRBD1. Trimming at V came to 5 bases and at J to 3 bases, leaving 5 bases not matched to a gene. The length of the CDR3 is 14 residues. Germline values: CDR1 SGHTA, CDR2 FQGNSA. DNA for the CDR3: TGTGCCAGCAGCCAACGGACAGGGGACTACGAGCAGTACTTC. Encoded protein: CASSQRTGDYEQYF. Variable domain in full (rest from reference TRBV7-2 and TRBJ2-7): GAGVSQSPSNKVTEKGKDVELRCDPISGHTALYWYRQSLGQGLEFLIYFQGNSAPDKSGLPSDRFSAERTGGSVSTLTIQRTQQEDSAVYLCASSQRTGDYEQYFGPGTRLTVT.

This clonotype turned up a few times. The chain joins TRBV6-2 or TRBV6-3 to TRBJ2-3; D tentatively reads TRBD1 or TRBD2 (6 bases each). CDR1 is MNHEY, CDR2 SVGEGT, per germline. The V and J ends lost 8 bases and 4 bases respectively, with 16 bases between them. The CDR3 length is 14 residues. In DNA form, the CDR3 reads TGTGCCAGCGCCACCGCCGGGGGCTCAGATACGCAGTATTTT. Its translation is CASATAGGSDTQYF.

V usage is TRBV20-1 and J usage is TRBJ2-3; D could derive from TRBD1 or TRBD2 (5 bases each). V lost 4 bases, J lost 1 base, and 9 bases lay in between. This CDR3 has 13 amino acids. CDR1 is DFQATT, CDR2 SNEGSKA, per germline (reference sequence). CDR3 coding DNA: TGCAGTGCTACGTCGGGGCGCACAGATACGCAGTATTTT. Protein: CSATSGRTDTQYF.

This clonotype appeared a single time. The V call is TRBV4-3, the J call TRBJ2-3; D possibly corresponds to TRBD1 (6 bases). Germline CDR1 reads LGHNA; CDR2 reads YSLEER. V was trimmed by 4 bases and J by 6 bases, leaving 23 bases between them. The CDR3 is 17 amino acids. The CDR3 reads CASSRRGPDSDLDTQYF. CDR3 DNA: TGCGCCAGCAGCCGACGTGGACCGGACAGTGATTTGGATACGCAGTATTTT.

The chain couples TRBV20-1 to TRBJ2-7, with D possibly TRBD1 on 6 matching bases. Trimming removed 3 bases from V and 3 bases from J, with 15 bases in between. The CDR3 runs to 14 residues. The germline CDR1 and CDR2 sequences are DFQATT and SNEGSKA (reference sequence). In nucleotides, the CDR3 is TGCAGTGCTAGCCCAAGGGACACTGGCTACGAGCAGTACTTC. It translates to CSASPRDTGYEQYF.

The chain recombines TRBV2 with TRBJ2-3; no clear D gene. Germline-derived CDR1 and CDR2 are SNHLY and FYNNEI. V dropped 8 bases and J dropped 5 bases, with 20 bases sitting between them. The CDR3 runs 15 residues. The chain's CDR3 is CASQESTYMGDTQYF. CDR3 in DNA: TGTGCCAGCCAAGAATCCACTTATATGGGAGATACGCAGTATTTT.

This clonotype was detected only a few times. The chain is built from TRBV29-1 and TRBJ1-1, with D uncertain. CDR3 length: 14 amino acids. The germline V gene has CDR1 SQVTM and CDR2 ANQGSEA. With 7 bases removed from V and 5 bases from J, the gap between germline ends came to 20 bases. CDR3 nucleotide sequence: TGCAGCGCCGGCTTGAGATATTCGAGGACTGAAGCTTTCTTT. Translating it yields CSAGLRYSRTEAFF.